The 21 T cell receptor beta chains given below trace back to one sample, sequenced in a study of OX40 agonist ivuxolimab in advanced cancers. Method: immunoSEQ multiplex PCR; TCRdb's copy keeps in-frame clones and lacks some. The sample holds 40,000 to 50,000 clones, 82% seen once. Sequenced here: CD4+ or CD8+ T cells sorted from blood, sampled in a trial of the OX40 agonist ivuxolimab. The source is an adult with an advanced solid tumor such as melanoma, head and neck, liver or kidney cancer.

Note on this clone: An end of the junction does not agree with germline; a read error may underlie this. The chain combines TRBV6-5 with TRBJ1-6; D call uncertain. Germline CDR1 is MNHEY and CDR2 is SVGAGI. This CDR3 has 12 amino acids. In nucleotides, the CDR3 is TGTGCCAGCAGGACACATGATTCCCCCCTCCACTTT. Translation gives CASRTHDSPLHF.

The chain joins TRBV4-3 to TRBJ1-5; D perhaps matches TRBD1 (5 bases). The CDR3 consists of 14 residues. The V and J ends lost 0 bases and 6 bases respectively, with 9 bases between them. Germline loops: CDR1 LGHNA, CDR2 YSLEER. CDR3 protein: CASSQDAGIQPQHF. DNA of the CDR3: TGCGCCAGCAGCCAAGATGCAGGGATTCAGCCCCAGCATTTT.

The chain joins TRBV30 to TRBJ1-5, with no clear D. Germline V gene sequence: CDR1 GTSNPN, CDR2 SVGIG (reference sequence). The CDR3 has 14 amino acids. V was shortened by 0 bases and J by 4 bases, with 10 bases between the two germline ends. The CDR3 DNA reads TGTGCCTGGAGTGTCGGGAGGGAAAATCAGCCCCAGCATTTT. Amino acid sequence: CAWSVGRENQPQHF. The variable domain in full, completed from reference TRBV30 and TRBJ1-5, reads SQTIHQWPATLVQPVGSPLSLECTVEGTSNPNLYWYRQAAGRGLQLLFYSVGIGQISSEVPQNLSASRPQDRQFILSSKKLLLSDSGFYLCAWSVGRENQPQHFGDGTRLSIL.

J is TRBJ1-4 and V is TRBV6-1; 11 bases align to TRBD1. This CDR3 comprises 15 residues. V dropped 8 bases and J dropped 3; count of bases not matched to a gene: 5. Germline assignment: CDR1 MNHNS and CDR2 SASEGT. CDR3 amino acids: CASSGQGASNEKLFF. Here the CDR3 DNA reads TGTGCCAGCTCAGGACAGGGGGCTTCTAATGAAAAACTGTTTTTT.

The rearrangement uses TRBV18 and TRBJ2-5; D possibly corresponds to TRBD2 (6 bases). The germline V gene encodes CDR1 KGHSH and CDR2 LQKENI. CDR3 length: 16 amino acids. Trimming left V 0 bases short and J 3 bases short, with 14 bases between. The CDR3 region is CASSPPNGGMEETQYF. DNA of the CDR3: TGTGCCAGCTCACCACCGAATGGGGGGATGGAAGAGACCCAGTACTTC.

This chain joins TRBV5-1 and TRBJ1-4; weak D call: TRBD1 (5 bases). CDR3 size: 14 residues. Germline CDR1 reads SGHRS; CDR2 reads YFSETQ. The V gene lost 0 bases and the J gene lost 8 bases, with 11 bases spanning the gap. The CDR3 sequence is CASSLAGREEKLFF. For the CDR3, the DNA is TGCGCCAGCAGCTTGGCGGGACGCGAGGAAAAACTGTTTTTT.

The rearrangement joins TRBV4-3 to TRBJ2-1, with D possibly TRBD2 on 5 matching bases. Germline V CDR1 and CDR2: LGHNA, YSLEER. CDR3 length equals 14 residues. The germline V and J ends were trimmed by 0 bases and 8 bases, with 11 bases remaining between them. This CDR3 is CASSQDRLADEQFF. The DNA of the CDR3 is TGCGCCAGCAGCCAAGATAGGCTAGCTGATGAGCAGTTCTTC.

The J gene is TRBJ2-2, the V gene TRBV6-5; D may be TRBD1 (5 bases). The CDR3 contains 14 residues. V was shortened by 6 bases and J by 4 bases, with 12 bases between the two germline ends. Germline V gene sequence: CDR1 MNHEY, CDR2 SVGAGI. This CDR3 is CASSQQTVTGELFF. CDR3 DNA: TGTGCCAGCAGCCAACAGACAGTCACCGGGGAGCTGTTTTTT.

As concerns this clone: This sample also contains other DNA sequences that code for the same CDR3. The chain uses TRBV11-2 and TRBJ1-1; D is ambiguous. V was trimmed by 0 bases and J by 0 bases, leaving 8 bases between them. The CDR3 has 15 amino acids. CDR1 and CDR2 (germline): SGHAT, FQNNGV. Written as DNA, the CDR3 is TGTGCCAGCAGCTTAGATCCGGGAATGAACACTGAAGCTTTCTTT. As protein: CASSLDPGMNTEAFF.

A note on this clone: The sample holds other DNA sequences that translate to the same CDR3. Here the CDR3 DNA reads TGCGCCAGCAGCTCACAGGGGACAGAAGCTTTCTTT. This encodes CASSSQGTEAFF. The chain is built from TRBV5-1 and TRBJ1-1, with 7 bases fitting TRBD1. This CDR3 contains 12 residues. The V gene's germline CDR1 is SGHRS and CDR2 YFSETQ. The junction had 4 bases not matched to a gene; V was cut back by 3 bases and J by 8 bases. Full variable domain (rest looked up from reference TRBV5-1 and TRBJ1-1): KAGVTQTPRYLIKTRGQQVTLSCSPISGHRSVSWYQQTPGQGLQFLFEYFSETQRNKGNFPGRFSGRQFSNSRSEMNVSTLELGDSALYLCASSSQGTEAFFGQGTRLTVV.

V and J are TRBV27 and TRBJ2-1, with a weak D call TRBD2 (6 bases). The CDR3 contains 15 residues. Germline V lookup: CDR1 MNHEY, CDR2 SMNVEV (reference sequence). V dropped 0 bases and J dropped 0 bases, with 6 bases sitting between them. CDR3 residues: CASSLSGGSYNEQFF. The CDR3 DNA follows: TGTGCCAGCAGTTTATCGGGGGGCTCCTACAATGAGCAGTTCTTC.

This chain's CDR3 is CASSLGPQAHSPLHF. CDR3 sequence (DNA): TGTGCCAGCAGCTTAGGACCACAGGCCCATTCACCCCTCCACTTT. J is TRBJ1-6 and V is TRBV7-9; a possible D gene is TRBD1 (5 bases). This CDR3 comprises 15 residues. V was pared by 1 base and J by 8 bases, with 12 bases between. The germline CDR1 and CDR2 sequences are SEHNR and FQNEAQ (reference sequence).

This chain uses TRBV6-6 with TRBJ2-5; TRBD2 matches 11 bases. The CDR3 loop spans 15 amino acids. CDR1 MNHNY and CDR2 SVGAGI come from the germline V gene (reference sequence). Trimming cost V 6 bases and J 5 bases; bases outside gene matches: 8. As DNA, the CDR3 is TGTGCCAGCAGAAGGACTAGCGGGCGGAGGGAGACCCAGTACTTC. Protein: CASRRTSGRRETQYF.

The chain carries TRBV5-5 and TRBJ1-2; D not certain. The CDR3 is 13 residues long. Germline V gives CDR1 SGHKS, CDR2 YYEKEE (reference sequence). With 8 bases removed from V and 4 bases from J, the gap between germline ends came to 15 bases. As DNA, the CDR3 is TGTGCCAGTACATCAGACGTCGGCTATGGCTACACCTTC. Translating it yields CASTSDVGYGYTF.

The genes are TRBV7-9 and TRBJ1-4; D not certain. This CDR3 is built from 15 residues. V gave up 2 bases and J gave up 6 bases, with 13 bases separating them. The germline V gene has CDR1 SEHNR and CDR2 FQNEAQ (reference sequence). The CDR3 nucleotides are TGTGCCAGCAGCTTAAACGAACAGTACCATGAAAAACTGTTTTTT. It translates to CASSLNEQYHEKLFF.

The chain uses TRBV4-1 and TRBJ1-2; D is unresolved. Germline values: CDR1 MGHRA, CDR2 YSYEKL. V gave up 1 base and J gave up 1 base, with 10 bases separating them. This CDR3 comprises 15 residues. CDR3 DNA sequence: TGCGCCAGCAGCCAAGCTCCCGGGGATAACTATGGCTACACCTTC. Residues: CASSQAPGDNYGYTF.

The genes are TRBV18 and TRBJ2-5, with 10 bases that match TRBD2. This CDR3 comprises 17 residues. The germline V gene encodes CDR1 KGHSH and CDR2 LQKENI. J was trimmed by 2 bases and V by 1 base; bases with no gene match: 7. CDR3 nucleotides: TGTGCCAGCTCACCACTGGCTAGCGGGGGCCTACAAGAGACCCAGTACTTC. Translation: CASSPLASGGLQETQYF.

The chain recombines TRBV7-9 with TRBJ2-3; D unclear. The CDR3 runs 15 residues. The germline CDR1 and CDR2 sequences are SEHNR and FQNEAQ (reference sequence). Trimming shortened V by 8 bases and J by 6 bases, and 21 bases separated the two germline ends. The CDR3 protein is CASSPNDRVIDTQYF. In nucleotides, the CDR3 is TGTGCCAGCTCCCCCAACGATAGGGTAATCGATACGCAGTATTTT.

In its sample, this clone was seen a few times. The genes are TRBV2 and TRBJ1-2; a possible D gene is TRBD1 (5 bases). The CDR3 is 15 amino acids. Germline V gives CDR1 SNHLY, CDR2 FYNNEI. Trimming stripped 2 bases from V and 5 bases from J, with 15 bases between. CDR3 in amino acids: CASSERQGSWYGYTF. CDR3 sequence (DNA): TGTGCCAGCAGTGAAAGGCAGGGCTCTTGGTATGGCTACACCTTC.

In its sample, this clone was seen a few times. This chain uses TRBV11-2 with TRBJ2-1; 9 bases map to TRBD2. Germline V gene lookup returns CDR1 SGHAT and CDR2 FQNNGV. CDR3 size: 15 residues. The J segment lost 7 bases and the V segment lost 4 bases, leaving 8 bases of the junction unmatched. CDR3: CASSSGLAKANEQFF. Written as DNA, the CDR3 is TGTGCCAGCAGCTCCGGACTAGCGAAGGCGAATGAGCAGTTCTTC. The full variable domain, rest sourced from reference TRBV11-2 and TRBJ2-1, is EAGVAQSPRYKIIEKRQSVAFWCNPISGHATLYWYQQILGQGPKLLIQFQNNGVVDDSQLPKDRFSAERLKGVDSTLKIQPAKLEDSAVYLCASSSGLAKANEQFFGPGTRLTVL.

This chain links TRBV4-1 with TRBJ2-2; tentatively, D is TRBD2 (6 bases). Germline CDR1 is MGHRA and CDR2 is YSYEKL. Trimming removed 1 base at V and 6 bases at J, with 18 bases between. This CDR3 contains 17 residues. The CDR3 nucleotides are TGCGCCAGCAGCCAAGGGCGGTTCGGAAGGGAGGCCGGGGAGCTGTTTTTT. Translating it yields CASSQGRFGREAGELFF.